This T cell receptor (beta chain) is from a study of T cell responses to AZD1222 COVID-19 vaccine. Here immunoSEQ multiplex PCR was the method, and the copy in TCRdb shows in-frame clones only, minus some. The top ten clones hold 5.4% of a sample with 130,000 to 150,000 clones, approximately 86% of them seen once. Germline-derived CDR1 and CDR2 are SGHRS and YFSETQ. The V gene lost 4 bases and the J gene lost 3 bases, with 20 bases spanning the gap. The CDR3 is made up of 16 amino acids. This clonotype was sampled from an adult who received the MenACWY meningococcal vaccine as a control. This chain uses TRBV5-1 with TRBJ2-7, with D perhaps TRBD2 (6 bases). This sample comprised peripheral blood, obtained 28 days after the second dose of the MenACWY control vaccine. The CDR3 region has the DNA TGCGCCAGCAGCGTGGAGGGCGGATTAGCCTACTACGAGCAGTACTTC. It translates to CASSVEGGLAYYEQYF.